A single sample is the source of the 21 T cell receptor beta chains below, sequenced in a study of type 1 regulatory T cells. From the reads, TCRdb called clonotypes with MiXCR, one entry per CDR3 protein. The sample lists fewer than 70,000 distinct CDR3 sequences, nearly 65% seen once, with 6% to 9% in the top ten. Antigen specificity for these receptors is unknown. Sequencing was done on a sample of cultured T cells, either the whole culture or a sorted T cell fraction (not recorded which). The subset denotes: Tr1-enriched cell product generated in vitro against host alloantigens. Source of these receptors: a human donor in good health.

The chain carries TRBV5-1 and TRBJ2-1; D remains unclear. CDR3 size: 13 residues. Trimming removed 5 bases from V and 10 bases from J, with 16 bases in between. The V gene's germline CDR1 is SGHRS and CDR2 YFSETQ. In DNA form, the CDR3 reads TGCGCCAGCAGTCCTTTGGCGGTAACCGAGCAGTTCTTC. It yields the protein CASSPLAVTEQFF.

The chain couples TRBV19 to TRBJ2-1; TRBD2 matches 12 bases. The trim removed 5 bases at V and 9 bases at J, leaving 5 bases unmatched. This CDR3 region has 14 residues. Germline-derived CDR1 and CDR2 are LNHDA and SQIVND (reference sequence). CDR3 loop: CASSPRTSGIEQFF. Here the CDR3 DNA reads TGTGCCAGTAGTCCCCGGACTAGCGGGATTGAGCAGTTCTTC.

This clonotype has a handful of counts. V is TRBV20-1 and J is TRBJ1-4; D gene ambiguous. The V end lost 1 base, the J end lost 8 bases, and 2 bases lay between the germline ends. Germline CDR1 reads DFQATT; CDR2 reads SNEGSKA (reference sequence). The CDR3 covers 10 residues. CDR3 in amino acids: CSARAEKLFF. The CDR3 DNA follows: TGCAGTGCTAGAGCCGAAAAACTGTTTTTT.

The table lists this clonotype with a count of one. A junction end diverges from the germline sequence, so it may reflect a read error. The CDR3: CASSLFWQGITSGANILTF. CDR3 nucleotide sequence: TGCGCCAGCAGCTTGTTCTGGCAGGGGATTACTTCTGGGGCCAACATCCTGACTTTC. The chain employs TRBV5-1 and TRBJ2-6; D is perhaps TRBD1 (6 bases). The CDR3 runs 19 residues. Germline CDR1 SGHRS, CDR2 YFSETQ. Complete variable domain (other parts from reference TRBV5-1 and TRBJ2-6): KAGVTQTPRYLIKTRGQQVTLSCSPISGHRSVSWYQQTPGQGLQFLFEYFSETQRNKGNFPGRFSGRQFSNSRSEMNVSTLELGDSALYLCASSLFWQGITSGANILTFGAGSRLTVL.

This clonotype was seen only once. One junction end does not reproduce the germline sequence, and a read error may be involved. The V and J genes are TRBV5-5 and TRBJ2-7; unclear D gene. This CDR3 region has 14 residues. Germline assignment: CDR1 SGHKS and CDR2 YYEKEE (reference sequence). CDR3 protein: CTSSLERPPYEQYF. Here the CDR3 DNA reads TGTACCAGCAGCTTGGAACGGCCTCCCTACGAGCAGTACTTC.

The J gene is TRBJ2-2, the V gene TRBV5-1; 8 bases fit TRBD1. Germline V gene lookup returns CDR1 SGHRS and CDR2 YFSETQ. The trim removed 0 bases at V and 1 base at J, leaving 2 bases unmatched. The CDR3 consists of 16 residues. CDR3 bases: TGCGCCAGCAGCTTGGTTGGACAGGGGAACACCGGGGAGCTGTTTTTT. As protein: CASSLVGQGNTGELFF.

This clonotype was seen more than once but under ten times. The chain combines TRBV12-3 or TRBV12-4 with TRBJ2-2; the match to TRBD2 covers 13 bases. The CDR3 is 17 amino acids. V was pared by 7 bases and J by 5 bases, with 10 bases of the junction left unmatched. CDR3 amino acids: CASITGLAGVGTGELFF. CDR3 nucleotides: TGTGCCAGCATCACCGGACTAGCGGGAGTAGGGACCGGGGAGCTGTTTTTT.

About this clonotype: A single base separates this from a much larger clone, so it may be a read error. The J gene is TRBJ1-5, the V gene TRBV11-3, with 7 bases fitting TRBD1. This CDR3 is built from 15 residues. Germline V gene data show CDR1 as SGHNT and CDR2 as YENEEA. CDR3 region: CASSWNRGQDQPHHF. The CDR3, as DNA: TGTGCCAGCAGCTGGAACAGGGGCCAGGATCAGCCCCACCATTTT. The full variable domain, completed using reference TRBV11-3 and TRBJ1-5, is EAGVVQSPRYKIIEKKQPVAFWCNPISGHNTLYWYLQNLGQGPELLIRYENEEAVDDSQLPKDRFSAERLKGVDSTLKIQPAELGDSAVYLCASSWNRGQDQPHHFGDGTRLSIL.

The rearrangement links TRBV5-1 to TRBJ2-1; D unresolved. This CDR3 is built from 14 residues. Germline V gene data show CDR1 as SGHRS and CDR2 as YFSETQ. V lost 4 bases and J lost 0, with 8 bases in between. The CDR3 nucleotides are TGCGCCAGCAGCCCTAGAAGCTCCTACAATGAGCAGTTCTTC. It encodes CASSPRSSYNEQFF.

On this clonotype: A clone one base away is much larger, so this may be a read error. The chain recombines TRBV5-1 with TRBJ2-4; 7 bases match TRBD1. Germline values: CDR1 SGHRS, CDR2 YFSETQ. J gave up 0 bases and V 6 bases, and 12 bases lay outside the gene matches. The CDR3 consists of 17 residues. CDR3 sequence reads: CASTPLSPGGAKNIQYF. The CDR3 nucleotides are TGCGCCAGCACCCCCCTAAGCCCAGGGGGAGCCAAAAACATTCAGTACTTC. The complete variable domain, with remaining parts taken from reference TRBV5-1 and TRBJ2-4, reads KAGVTQTPRYLIKTRGQQVTLSCSPISGHRSVSWYQQTPGQGLQFLFEYFSETQRNKGNFPGRFSGRQFSNSRSEMNVSTLELGDSALYLCASTPLSPGGAKNIQYFGAGTRLSVL.

The table lists this clonotype with a few counts. This sequence joins TRBV20-1 and TRBJ2-2; 9 positions match TRBD1. Looked up from germline, CDR1 is DFQATT and CDR2 is SNEGSKA (reference sequence). There are 16 residues in the CDR3. After removal of 3 bases from V and 5 bases from J, the junction contained 10 bases not matched to a gene. This CDR3 reads CSASSTGTGRTGELFF. In DNA form, the CDR3 reads TGCAGTGCTAGTTCAACCGGGACAGGGCGTACCGGGGAGCTGTTTTTT.

The chain recombines TRBV20-1 with TRBJ2-1, with 7 positions matching TRBD2. This CDR3 has 16 residues. CDR1 is DFQATT and CDR2 is SNEGSKA in the germline V gene (reference sequence). Trimming removed 4 bases from V and 6 bases from J; junction bases left unmatched: 15. CDR3 DNA sequence: TGCAGTGCTACCTCAATAGCGGGCATAAGGCCCAATGAGCAGTTCTTC. Translated: CSATSIAGIRPNEQFF.

This chain uses TRBV20-1 with TRBJ2-7, with TRBD1 as a possible D gene (5 bases). CDR1 is DFQATT, CDR2 SNEGSKA, per germline (reference sequence). Trimming left V 3 bases short and J 3 bases short, with 15 bases between. The CDR3 length is 14 residues. The CDR3 coding sequence is TGCAGTGCTAGTCGGCAGGGTGAGATCTACGAGCAGTACTTC. Amino acid sequence: CSASRQGEIYEQYF.

V is TRBV6-2 or TRBV6-3 and J is TRBJ1-1; D remains ambiguous. Trimming took 6 bases from V and 4 from J, leaving 15 bases between them. The germline gives CDR1 MNHEY, CDR2 SVGEGT. This CDR3 comprises 14 residues. CDR3 amino acids: CASSVPPRSTEAFF. The CDR3 bases are TGTGCCAGCAGCGTTCCCCCGAGGAGCACTGAAGCTTTCTTT.

The chain is built from TRBV24-1 and TRBJ2-2; no reliable D call. Germline loops: CDR1 KGHDR, CDR2 SFDVKD. Trimming took off 2 bases at V and 3 bases at J, with 15 bases between the two ends. The length of the CDR3 is 17 residues. The CDR3: CATSDSRANFDTGELFF. The CDR3 bases are TGTGCCACCAGTGATTCCCGCGCCAACTTCGACACCGGGGAGCTGTTTTTT.

The chain recombines TRBV5-1 with TRBJ2-2; TRBD2 agrees at 9 bases. The germline CDR1 and CDR2 sequences are SGHRS and YFSETQ. Trimming cost V 5 bases and J 4 bases; bases outside gene matches: 12. The CDR3 consists of 17 residues. CDR3 DNA sequence: TGCGCCAGCAGGCGGGAGGGGCAGCTAAGCGGCACCGGGGAGCTGTTTTTT. Its translation is CASRREGQLSGTGELFF.

The table lists this clonotype with a few counts. The chain is built from TRBV27 and TRBJ2-1; TRBD2 matches 9 bases. Germline CDR1 MNHEY, CDR2 SMNVEV (reference sequence). Trimming removed 6 bases from V and 4 bases from J; junction bases left unmatched: 7. The CDR3 is 15 residues long. The CDR3 region has the DNA TGTGCCAGCAGGCCTGGGACTAGCAGATACAATGAGCAGTTCTTC. Translation gives CASRPGTSRYNEQFF.

The chain combines TRBV13 with TRBJ2-1; 13 bases are shared with TRBD2. The CDR3 contains 16 residues. CDR1 and CDR2 (germline): PRHDT, FYEKMQ (reference sequence). Trimming cost V 4 bases and J 5 bases; bases outside gene matches: 5. The CDR3 protein is CASSSSGLAGHNEQFF. CDR3 nucleotide sequence: TGTGCCAGCAGCTCTTCGGGACTAGCGGGGCACAATGAGCAGTTCTTC. The entire variable domain, with the rest obtained from reference TRBV13 and TRBJ2-1, is as follows: AAGVIQSPRHLIKEKRETATLKCYPIPRHDTVYWYQQGPGQDPQFLISFYEKMQSDKGSIPDRFSAQQFSDYHSELNMSSLELGDSALYFCASSSSGLAGHNEQFFGPGTRLTVL.

CDR3 DNA: TGTGCCAGCAGTGAAGCGCCCAGGTTTGGGGCCAACGTCCTGACTTTC. This gives the protein CASSEAPRFGANVLTF. V is TRBV6-1 and J is TRBJ2-6; D is unclear. In germline, CDR1 is MNHNS, CDR2 SASEGT. V shed 0 bases and J shed 3 bases, with 9 bases lying between them. The CDR3 runs 16 residues.

This rearrangement joins TRBV3-1 to TRBJ1-5; the D gene is possibly TRBD1 (5 bases). Trimming left V 5 bases short and J 4 bases short, with 15 bases between. The CDR3 covers 15 residues. CDR1 is LGHDT, CDR2 YNNKEL, per germline (reference sequence). Here the CDR3 DNA reads TGTGCCAGCAGCTACCGGGACGGATTAAATCAGCCCCAGCATTTT. This codes for CASSYRDGLNQPQHF.

J is TRBJ1-6 and V is TRBV7-2, with D unclear. This CDR3 comprises 13 residues. In germline, CDR1 is SGHTA, CDR2 FQGNSA. V was cut by 1 base and J by 8 bases, with 6 bases left in between. The CDR3 region is CASSLDGYSPLHF. DNA for the CDR3: TGTGCCAGCAGCTTAGACGGGTATTCACCCCTCCACTTT.